The T cell receptor (beta chain) described here comes from a study of graft-versus-host responses after intestinal transplantation. On the study more broadly: The transplants performed in recipients were multivisceral, liver-intestinal, or isolated intestinal.

A note on this clone: Its antigen is as yet unknown.

The repertoire was sequenced with immunoSEQ multiplex PCR; TCRdb's copy has only in-frame clones and lacks some. Of about 94,000 clones in the sample, over 75% are singletons; the top ten hold more than 0.4%. Points from the study as a whole: Allograft clonal ratios (graft-versus-host to host-versus-graft) were high in patients who had graft-donor T cell macrochimerism. Early post-transplant HvG declines showed an association with peak circulating GvH clone levels.

This TCR was sampled from a human donor who received an intestinal transplant. Material: unstimulated CD8+ T cells sorted from spleen or lymph node cells, obtained before intestinal transplant.

The CDR3 sequence is CASSDSVSYNEQFF. CDR3 in DNA: TGTGCCAGCAGCGATAGCGTCTCCTACAATGAGCAGTTCTTC. The chain carries TRBV9 and TRBJ2-1, with a possible D match to TRBD2 (5 bases). V was clipped by 3 bases and J by 0 bases, with 7 bases between them. This CDR3 is 14 amino acids long. CDR1 SGDLS and CDR2 YYNGEE come from the germline V gene.